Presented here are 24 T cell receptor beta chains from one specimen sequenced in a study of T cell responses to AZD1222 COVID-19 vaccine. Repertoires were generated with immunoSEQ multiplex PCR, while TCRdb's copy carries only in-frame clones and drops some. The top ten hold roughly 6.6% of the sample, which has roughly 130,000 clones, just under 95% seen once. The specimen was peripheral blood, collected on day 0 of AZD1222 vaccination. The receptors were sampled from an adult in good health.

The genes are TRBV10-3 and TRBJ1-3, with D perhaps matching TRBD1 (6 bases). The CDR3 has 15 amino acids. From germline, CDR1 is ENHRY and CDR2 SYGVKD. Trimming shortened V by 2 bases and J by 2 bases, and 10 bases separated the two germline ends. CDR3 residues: CAISETGRAGNTIYF. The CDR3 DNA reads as TGTGCCATCAGTGAGACAGGGAGGGCTGGAAACACCATATATTTT.

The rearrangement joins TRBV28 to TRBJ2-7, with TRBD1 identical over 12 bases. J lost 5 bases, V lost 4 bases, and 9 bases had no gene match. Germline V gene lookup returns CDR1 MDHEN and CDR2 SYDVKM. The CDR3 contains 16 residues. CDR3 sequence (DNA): TGTGCCAGCAGTTCCCCGGGACAGGGGGCGATAGACGAGCAGTACTTC. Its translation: CASSSPGQGAIDEQYF.

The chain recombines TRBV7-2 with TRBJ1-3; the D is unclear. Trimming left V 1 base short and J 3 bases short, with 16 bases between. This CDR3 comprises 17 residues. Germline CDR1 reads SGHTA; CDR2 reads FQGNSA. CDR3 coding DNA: TGTGCCAGCAGCTTAGAAGGTTGGGGTTCCGGTGGAAACACCATATATTTT. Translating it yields CASSLEGWGSGGNTIYF.

CDR3 sequence: CASSQVPGAGGYTF. The CDR3 DNA reads TGCGCCAGCAGCCAAGTCCCGGGGGCTGGGGGCTACACCTTC. This sequence joins TRBV4-1 and TRBJ1-2; possibly TRBD1 for D (6 bases). Germline V gives CDR1 MGHRA, CDR2 YSYEKL. This CDR3 contains 14 residues. The V end lost 1 base, the J end lost 8 bases, and 14 bases lay between the germline ends.

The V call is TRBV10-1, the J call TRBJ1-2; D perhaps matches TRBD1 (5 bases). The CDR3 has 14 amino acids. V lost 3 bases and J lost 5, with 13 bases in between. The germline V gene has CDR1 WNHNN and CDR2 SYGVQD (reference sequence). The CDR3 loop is CASSETGPPYGYTF. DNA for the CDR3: TGCGCCAGCAGTGAAACAGGACCCCCTTATGGCTACACCTTC.

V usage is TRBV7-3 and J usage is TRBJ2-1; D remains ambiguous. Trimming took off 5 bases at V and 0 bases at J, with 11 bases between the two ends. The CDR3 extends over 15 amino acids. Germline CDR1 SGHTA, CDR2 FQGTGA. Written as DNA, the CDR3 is TGTGCCAGCAGCGCATTTCTAAGCTCCTACAATGAGCAGTTCTTC. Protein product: CASSAFLSSYNEQFF.

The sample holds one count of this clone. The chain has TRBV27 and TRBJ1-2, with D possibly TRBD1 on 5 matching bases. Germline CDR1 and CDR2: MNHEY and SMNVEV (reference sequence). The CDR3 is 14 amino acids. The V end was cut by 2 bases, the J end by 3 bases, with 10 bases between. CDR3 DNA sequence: TGTGCCAGCAGTTTACGGGGGTTCGACTATGGCTACACCTTC. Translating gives CASSLRGFDYGYTF.

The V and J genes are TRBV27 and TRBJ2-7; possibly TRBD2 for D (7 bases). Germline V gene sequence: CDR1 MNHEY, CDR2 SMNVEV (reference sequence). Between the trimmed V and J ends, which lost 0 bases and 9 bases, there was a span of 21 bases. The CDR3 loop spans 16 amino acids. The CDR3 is CASSLSGRSGGGGQYF. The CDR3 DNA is TGTGCCAGCAGTTTATCGGGCAGGTCCGGGGGCGGGGGGCAGTACTTC.

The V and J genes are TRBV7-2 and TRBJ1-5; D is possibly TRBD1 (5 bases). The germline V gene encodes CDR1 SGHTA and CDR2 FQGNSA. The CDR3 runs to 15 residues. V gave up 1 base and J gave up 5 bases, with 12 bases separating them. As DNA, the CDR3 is TGTGCCAGCAGCTTAGATGGGGCATGGTATCAGCCCCAGCATTTT. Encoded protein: CASSLDGAWYQPQHF.

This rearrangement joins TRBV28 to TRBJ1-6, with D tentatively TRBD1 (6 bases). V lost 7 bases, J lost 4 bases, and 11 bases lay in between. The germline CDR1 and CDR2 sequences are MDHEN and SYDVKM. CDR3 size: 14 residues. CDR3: CASTGEGYNSPLHF. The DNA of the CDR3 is TGTGCCAGCACAGGGGAGGGATATAATTCACCCCTCCACTTT.

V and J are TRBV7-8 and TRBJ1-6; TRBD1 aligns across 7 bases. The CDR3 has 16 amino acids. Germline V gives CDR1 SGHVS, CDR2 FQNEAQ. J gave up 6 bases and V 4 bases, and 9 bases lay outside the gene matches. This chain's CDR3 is CASSSSATGVNSPLHF. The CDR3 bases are TGTGCCAGCAGCTCGTCCGCTACAGGGGTTAATTCACCCCTCCACTTT.

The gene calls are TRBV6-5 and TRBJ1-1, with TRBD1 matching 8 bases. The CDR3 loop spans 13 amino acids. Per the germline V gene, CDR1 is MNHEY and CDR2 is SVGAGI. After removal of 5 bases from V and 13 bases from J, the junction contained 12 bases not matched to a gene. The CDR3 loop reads CASSRATGDYSFF. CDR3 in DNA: TGTGCCAGCAGTAGGGCGACAGGGGACTACAGTTTCTTT.

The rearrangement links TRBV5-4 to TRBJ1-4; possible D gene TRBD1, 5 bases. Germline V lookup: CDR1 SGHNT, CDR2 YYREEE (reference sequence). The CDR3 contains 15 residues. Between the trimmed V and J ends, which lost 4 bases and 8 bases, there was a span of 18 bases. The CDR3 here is CASSKLGRRGEKLFF. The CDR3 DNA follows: TGTGCCAGCAGCAAATTGGGACGGCGGGGGGAAAAACTGTTTTTT.

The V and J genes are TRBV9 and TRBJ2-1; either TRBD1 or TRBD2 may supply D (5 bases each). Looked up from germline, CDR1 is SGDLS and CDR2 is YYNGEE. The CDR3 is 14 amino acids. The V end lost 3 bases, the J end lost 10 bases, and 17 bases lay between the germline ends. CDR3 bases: TGTGCCAGCAGCGCCGCGTATCCGGGACGGGAGCAGTTCTTC. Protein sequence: CASSAAYPGREQFF.

The CDR3 protein is CASSLLGVGLRTDTQYF. The CDR3 DNA reads TGTGCCAGCAGCTTACTGGGGGTAGGACTTCGCACAGATACGCAGTATTTT. The chain employs TRBV7-2 and TRBJ2-3, with D tentatively TRBD1 or TRBD2 (5 bases each). Germline CDR1 reads SGHTA; CDR2 reads FQGNSA. This CDR3 has 17 residues. Trimming stripped 2 bases from V and 1 base from J, with 16 bases between.

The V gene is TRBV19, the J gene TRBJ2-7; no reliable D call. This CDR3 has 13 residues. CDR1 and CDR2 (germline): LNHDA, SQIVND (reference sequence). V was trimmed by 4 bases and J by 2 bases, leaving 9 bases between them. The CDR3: CASSTIPPYEQYF. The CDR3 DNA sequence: TGTGCCAGTAGTACCATTCCCCCCTACGAGCAGTACTTC.

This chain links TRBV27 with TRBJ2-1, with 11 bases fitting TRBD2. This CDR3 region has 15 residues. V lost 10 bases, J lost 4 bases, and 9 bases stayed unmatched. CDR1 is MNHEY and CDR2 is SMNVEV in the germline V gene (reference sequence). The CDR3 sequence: CATLAVAGGYNEQFF. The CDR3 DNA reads TGTGCCACTCTCGCAGTAGCGGGAGGGTACAATGAGCAGTTCTTC.

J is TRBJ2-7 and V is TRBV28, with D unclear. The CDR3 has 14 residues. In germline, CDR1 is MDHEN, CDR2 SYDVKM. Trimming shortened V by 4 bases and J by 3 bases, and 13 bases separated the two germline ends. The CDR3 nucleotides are TGTGCCAGCAGTTCCCCGACTGATATCTACGAGCAGTACTTC. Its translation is CASSSPTDIYEQYF. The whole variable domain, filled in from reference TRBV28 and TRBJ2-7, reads DVKVTQSSRYLVKRTGEKVFLECVQDMDHENMFWYRQDPGLGLRLIYFSYDVKMKEKGDIPEGYSVSREKKERFSLILESASTNQTSMYLCASSSPTDIYEQYFGPGTRLTVT.

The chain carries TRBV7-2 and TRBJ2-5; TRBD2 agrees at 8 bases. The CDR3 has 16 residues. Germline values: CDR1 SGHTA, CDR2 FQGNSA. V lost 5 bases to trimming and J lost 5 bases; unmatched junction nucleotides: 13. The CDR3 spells CASSPSGSARGETQYF. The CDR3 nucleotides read TGTGCCAGCAGCCCGAGCGGGAGTGCCCGCGGGGAGACCCAGTACTTC.

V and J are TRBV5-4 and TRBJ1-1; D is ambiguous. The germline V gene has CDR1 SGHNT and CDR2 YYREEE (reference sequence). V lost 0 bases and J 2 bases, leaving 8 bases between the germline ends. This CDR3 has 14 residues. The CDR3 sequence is CASSLGSENTEAFF. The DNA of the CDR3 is TGTGCCAGCAGCTTGGGTTCAGAAAACACTGAAGCTTTCTTT.

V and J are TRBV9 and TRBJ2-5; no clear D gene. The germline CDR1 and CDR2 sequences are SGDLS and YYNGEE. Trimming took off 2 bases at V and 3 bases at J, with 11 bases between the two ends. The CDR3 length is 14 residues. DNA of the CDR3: TGTGCCAGCAGCGTCGACCCTGTAAAAGAGACCCAGTACTTC. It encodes CASSVDPVKETQYF.

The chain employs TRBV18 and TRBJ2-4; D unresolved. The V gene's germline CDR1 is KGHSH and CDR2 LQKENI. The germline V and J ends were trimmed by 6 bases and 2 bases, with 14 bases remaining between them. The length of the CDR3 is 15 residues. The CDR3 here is CASSLSRNTKNIQYF. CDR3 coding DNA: TGTGCCAGCTCCCTTAGTAGGAACACCAAAAACATTCAGTACTTC.

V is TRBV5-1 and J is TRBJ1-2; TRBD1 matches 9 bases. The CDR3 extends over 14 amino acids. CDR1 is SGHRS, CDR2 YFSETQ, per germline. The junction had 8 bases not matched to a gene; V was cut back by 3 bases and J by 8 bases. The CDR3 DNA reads TGCGCCAGCAGCTCTCCGGGACAGGGTGAGGGCTACACCTTC. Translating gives CASSSPGQGEGYTF.

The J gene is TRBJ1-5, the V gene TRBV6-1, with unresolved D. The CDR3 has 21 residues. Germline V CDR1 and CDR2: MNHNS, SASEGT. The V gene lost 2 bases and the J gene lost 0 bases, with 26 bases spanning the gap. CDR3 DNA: TGTGCCAGCAGTGAATTAAACAATGAACTTCGATCAATTTATAGCAATCAGCCCCAGCATTTT. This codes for CASSELNNELRSIYSNQPQHF.